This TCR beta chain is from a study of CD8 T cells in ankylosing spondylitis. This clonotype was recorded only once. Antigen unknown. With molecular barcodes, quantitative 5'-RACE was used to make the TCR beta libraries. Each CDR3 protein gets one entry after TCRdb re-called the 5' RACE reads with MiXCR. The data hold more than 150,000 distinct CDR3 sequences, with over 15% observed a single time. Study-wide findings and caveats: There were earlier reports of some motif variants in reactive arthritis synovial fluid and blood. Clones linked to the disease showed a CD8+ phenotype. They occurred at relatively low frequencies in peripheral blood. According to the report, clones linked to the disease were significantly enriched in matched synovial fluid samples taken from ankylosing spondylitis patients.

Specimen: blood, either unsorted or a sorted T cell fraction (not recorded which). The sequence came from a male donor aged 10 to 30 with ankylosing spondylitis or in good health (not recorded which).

The CDR3 DNA reads TGCAGCGTTTCGGGGCCGACAGACGTTTATGGCTACACCTTC. Translated, it gives CSVSGPTDVYGYTF. The chain carries TRBV29-1 and TRBJ1-2, with D perhaps TRBD1 (5 bases). With 5 bases removed from V and 5 bases from J, the gap between germline ends came to 18 bases. CDR1 and CDR2 (germline): SQVTM, ANQGSEA. The CDR3 extends over 14 amino acids. The full variable domain, in which reference TRBV29-1 and TRBJ1-2 provide the parts outside the CDR3, is SAVISQKPSRDICQRGTSLTIQCQVDSQVTMMFWYRQQPGQSLTLIATANQGSEATYESGFVIDKFPISRPNLTFSTLTVSNMSPEDSSIYLCSVSGPTDVYGYTFGSGTRLTVV.